These T cell receptor beta chains were read from a single sample in a study of PD-1 blockade in mismatch repair-deficient tumors. The assay was immunoSEQ multiplex PCR, and TCRdb's table has in-frame clones only and misses some. The sample records 95,000 to 150,000 clones, about 86% being singletons. The sequencing here drew on peripheral blood, taken 44 weeks after starting pembrolizumab. These receptor sequences come from an adult with mismatch repair-deficient cancer. CDR3s include the opening cysteine and the closing phenylalanine or tryptophan. The order of the fields is V gene, CDR3 protein.

v_call: TRBV7-9; cdr3_aa: CASTETGGIGEQFF
v_call: TRBV10-3; cdr3_aa: CAIRDGDTSYEQYF
v_call: TRBV6-6; cdr3_aa: CASSQGAGELFF
v_call: TRBV30; cdr3_aa: CAWSVPGQGNTYEQYF
v_call: TRBV7-9; cdr3_aa: CASGGNRDYYEQYF
v_call: TRBV19; cdr3_aa: CASSYQGRGREQYF
v_call: TRBV11-2; cdr3_aa: CASSPNPVEQYF
v_call: TRBV21-1; cdr3_aa: CASSPRGVSYEQYF
v_call: TRBV4-3; cdr3_aa: CASSQEGLAGTGELFF
v_call: TRBV7-2; cdr3_aa: CASSFELNQETQYF
v_call: TRBV27; cdr3_aa: CASSFRGLAGRYEQYF
v_call: TRBV27; cdr3_aa: CASSLSLSGNYGYTF
v_call: TRBV6-5; cdr3_aa: CASSYLTGYEQYF
v_call: TRBV4-1; cdr3_aa: CASSRYPGTENQPQHF
v_call: TRBV29-1; cdr3_aa: CSVEDVRQGVTEAFF
v_call: TRBV4-1; cdr3_aa: CASSRLFGELFF
v_call: TRBV6-5; cdr3_aa: CASSLGRTPNYGYTF
v_call: TRBV6-5; cdr3_aa: CASSYSGTPNEKLFF
v_call: TRBV11-2; cdr3_aa: CASSHTGTRGSYEQYF
v_call: TRBV4-1; cdr3_aa: CASSQEGYVGGYTF
v_call: TRBV10-3; cdr3_aa: CAISPSGTDYGYTF
v_call: TRBV27; cdr3_aa: CASSNETSPICTDTQYF
v_call: TRBV6-4; cdr3_aa: CASSLTSGDYNEQFF
v_call: TRBV14; cdr3_aa: CASSHRGWVETQYF
v_call: TRBV9; cdr3_aa: CASSVKGQGYNEQFF
v_call: TRBV4-1; cdr3_aa: CASSPGQEGTYEQYF
v_call: TRBV29-1; cdr3_aa: CSVTGTDTQYF
v_call: TRBV11-2; cdr3_aa: CASSQTGDQPQHF
v_call: TRBV27; cdr3_aa: CASSPWGAWVEKLFF
v_call: TRBV7-9; cdr3_aa: CASSLKGYEQYF
v_call: TRBV25-1; cdr3_aa: CASSPPPGQGWETQYF
v_call: TRBV10-3; cdr3_aa: CAIRVLEDRGPVNTGELFF
v_call: TRBV2; cdr3_aa: CASSEQGGSGIQPQHF
v_call: TRBV19; cdr3_aa: CASSTRTGNTGELFF
v_call: TRBV6-4; cdr3_aa: CASSDSLAGGTDTQYF
v_call: TRBV11-2; cdr3_aa: CASSLNQHGQKLFF
v_call: TRBV11-2; cdr3_aa: CASSLDLATGREQYF
v_call: TRBV7-9; cdr3_aa: CASSYRTSGTTSSYNEQFF
v_call: TRBV30; cdr3_aa: CAWSPGHQGGYTF
v_call: TRBV5-4; cdr3_aa: CASSTTAQEQFF
v_call: TRBV10-3; cdr3_aa: CAIRRSSYEQYF
v_call: TRBV6-5; cdr3_aa: CASSYSQGPNQPQHF
v_call: TRBV10-3; cdr3_aa: CAISGRTGELFF
v_call: TRBV19; cdr3_aa: CASSRGRANTGELFF
v_call: TRBV6-5; cdr3_aa: CASSALDTGELFF
v_call: TRBV6-5; cdr3_aa: CASSYGTGLGTQYF
v_call: TRBV7-8; cdr3_aa: CASSFFSLREPQYF
v_call: TRBV7-8; cdr3_aa: CASSFQDRPYGYTF
v_call: TRBV19; cdr3_aa: CASSELADDYEQYF